What follows is one T cell receptor beta chain and its context. Its specificity is unknown. Amplified TCR beta CDR3 regions derived from RNA transcripts. A first-round RT-PCR of the TCR CDR3 used the HTBI primer set. Each CDR3 protein gets one entry after TCRdb re-called the multiplex PCR reads with MiXCR. The table has under 650,000 distinct CDR3 sequences, around 15% seen once. The sample comes from a study of T cells in Graves' hyperthyroidism and ophthalmopathy. Study at large: Initial diagnosis, before any treatment, was when peripheral blood was collected.

Thyroid ultrasound and orbital computed tomography, with clinical symptoms and serum thyroxine and TRAb, informed diagnoses. Regarding the study as a whole: In blood, most of the thyroid clonotypes expanded above 0.001 were also present.

CDR3 length equals 15 residues. The germline V gene encodes CDR1 SGHRS and CDR2 YFSETQ. Deletions cut 4 bases from V and 1 base from J, with 14 bases between. The specimen was blood. This sequence was found in a woman in her 30s with Graves' hyperthyroidism. This sequence joins TRBV5-1 and TRBJ2-5, with TRBD1 as a possible D gene (6 bases). CDR3 nucleotides: TGCGCCAGCAGCGGGGCCCAGGGGCCCCAAGAGACCCAGTACTTC. Its translation is CASSGAQGPQETQYF. The whole variable domain, filled in from reference TRBV5-1 and TRBJ2-5, reads KAGVTQTPRYLIKTRGQQVTLSCSPISGHRSVSWYQQTPGQGLQFLFEYFSETQRNKGNFPGRFSGRQFSNSRSEMNVSTLELGDSALYLCASSGAQGPQETQYFGPGTRLLVL.